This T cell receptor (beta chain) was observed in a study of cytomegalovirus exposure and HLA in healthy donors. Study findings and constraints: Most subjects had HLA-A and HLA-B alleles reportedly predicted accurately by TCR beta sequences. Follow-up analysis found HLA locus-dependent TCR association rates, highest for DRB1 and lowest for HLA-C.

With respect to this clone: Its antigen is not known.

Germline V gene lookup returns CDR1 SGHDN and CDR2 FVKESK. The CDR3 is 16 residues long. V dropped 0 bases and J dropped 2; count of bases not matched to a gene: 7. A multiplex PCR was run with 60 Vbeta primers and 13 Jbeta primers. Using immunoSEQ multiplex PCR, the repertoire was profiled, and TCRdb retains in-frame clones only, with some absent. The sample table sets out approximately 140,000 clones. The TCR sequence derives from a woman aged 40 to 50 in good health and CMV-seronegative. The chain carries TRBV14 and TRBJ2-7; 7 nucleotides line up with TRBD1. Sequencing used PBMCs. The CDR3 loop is CASSQDMGTETYEQYF. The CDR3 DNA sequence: TGTGCCAGCAGCCAAGATATGGGGACAGAAACCTACGAGCAGTACTTC.